The entry below gives a single T cell receptor beta chain sequence along with its context. Its specificity is unknown. Relative to the germline gene, one junction end is altered; a read error may explain this. Germline V gene data show CDR1 as SSHAT and CDR2 as FNYEAQ (reference sequence). This CDR3 has 13 amino acids. Time point of the sample: blood 4 weeks post-SBRT, at nephrectomy. Indicated treatment: 15 Gy SBRT to primary tumor, nephrectomy 4 weeks later. Blood was sampled at baseline, 2 weeks and 4 weeks after SBRT. The sample originates from a study of radiation and T cells in renal cell carcinoma. Findings of the study overall: Without pretreatment biopsies, baseline tumor clonotype presence was undetermined.

Libraries were prepared by immunoSEQ multiplex PCR; TCRdb keeps only in-frame clonotypes and omits some of them. The sample has about 76,000 clones, 70% to 90% seen once. The chain is built from TRBV7-7 and TRBJ1-4; TRBD1 agrees at 7 bases. The source of this sequence is a woman aged 70-85 years with renal cell carcinoma. The starting material was blood, obtained from a patient whose treatment included radiotherapy and nephrectomy. This CDR3 is CASSPGGLNELFF. The DNA for the CDR3 is TGTGCTAGCAGCCCAGGGGGGCTAAATGAACTGTTTTTT.